These T cell receptor beta chains were read from a single sample in a study of identical twins. Using its own MiXCR run on the 5' RACE reads, TCRdb lists one record per CDR3 protein. The data hold about 700,000 distinct CDR3 sequences, with around 8.3% observed a single time. The same specimen was also included in a second study, on yellow fever vaccine responses in identical twins.

Material: PBMCs. The origin of the receptors is a woman under 30 in good health. Each CDR3 is given with its conserved first and last residue. Each record gives: CDR3 length, V gene, D gene, J gene, clone size, CDR3 DNA, CDR3 protein. The D gene is left open where the match is weak. A clone size is listed for some rows: how often the clone was seen (once, few, many), or a class if it is expanded.

cdr3_length: 15
v_call: TRBV3-1
d_call: TRBD1
j_call: TRBJ2-7
clone_size: -
cdr3_nt: TGTACCAGCAGCCAAGAAGGACAGGCGTTTGGGGAGCAGTACTTC
cdr3_aa: CTSSQEGQAFGEQYF

cdr3_length: 13
v_call: TRBV20-1
d_call: -
j_call: TRBJ2-5
clone_size: -
cdr3_nt: TGCAGTGCGCCTCTCTCGGGTCAAGAGACCCAGTACTTC
cdr3_aa: CSAPLSGQETQYF

cdr3_length: 17
v_call: TRBV5-5
d_call: -
j_call: TRBJ2-5
clone_size: -
cdr3_nt: TGTGCCAGCAGCCCCGGGGTCGGCGGAAAGGACCAAGAGACCCAGTACTTC
cdr3_aa: CASSPGVGGKDQETQYF

cdr3_length: 14
v_call: TRBV27
d_call: -
j_call: TRBJ2-7
clone_size: -
cdr3_nt: TGTGCCAGCAGAGAGAGCGGGACAGGACATTCATGGTACTTC
cdr3_aa: CASRESGTGHSWYF

cdr3_length: 15
v_call: TRBV12-3/TRBV12-4
d_call: -
j_call: TRBJ1-1
clone_size: many
cdr3_nt: TGTGCCAGCAGTTTAGGGGGGAATCGGAACACTGAAGCTTTCTTT
cdr3_aa: CASSLGGNRNTEAFF

cdr3_length: 16
v_call: TRBV21-1
d_call: -
j_call: TRBJ2-3
clone_size: few
cdr3_nt: TGTGCCAGCAGCAAGAGGAGAGGCAGTCGCACAGATACGCAGTATTTT
cdr3_aa: CASSKRRGSRTDTQYF

cdr3_length: 15
v_call: TRBV27
d_call: -
j_call: TRBJ2-1
clone_size: -
cdr3_nt: TGTGCCAGCAGTTTATCGACTACTAGGGGCAATGAGCAGTTCTTC
cdr3_aa: CASSLSTTRGNEQFF

cdr3_length: 16
v_call: TRBV14
d_call: -
j_call: TRBJ2-2
clone_size: few
cdr3_nt: TGTGCCAGCAGCCAAGAAGTGAACAGACGAACCGGGGAGCTGTTTTTT
cdr3_aa: CASSQEVNRRTGELFF

cdr3_length: 17
v_call: TRBV20-1
d_call: -
j_call: TRBJ2-5
clone_size: -
cdr3_nt: TGCAGTGCTAGAGATCTAGTGGGGGATGTGAAACAAGAGACCCAGTACTTC
cdr3_aa: CSARDLVGDVKQETQYF

cdr3_length: 16
v_call: TRBV2
d_call: TRBD1
j_call: TRBJ2-2
clone_size: -
cdr3_nt: TGTGCCAGCAGTGACGACAGGGCCTCCCTGTCCGGGGAGCTGTTTTTT
cdr3_aa: CASSDDRASLSGELFF

cdr3_length: 11
v_call: TRBV12-3/TRBV12-4
d_call: -
j_call: TRBJ2-5
clone_size: many
cdr3_nt: TGTGCCAGCAGCACTTTCGAGACCCAGTACTTC
cdr3_aa: CASSTFETQYF

cdr3_length: 13
v_call: TRBV29-1
d_call: -
j_call: TRBJ2-3
clone_size: many
cdr3_nt: TGCAGCGCACGGGGGTCCCAGGGGGATACGCAGTATTTT
cdr3_aa: CSARGSQGDTQYF

cdr3_length: 17
v_call: TRBV28
d_call: TRBD1
j_call: TRBJ2-3
clone_size: -
cdr3_nt: TGTGCCAGCAGTTCCCGAATCCGGGACAGGGTTACAGATACGCAGTATTTT
cdr3_aa: CASSSRIRDRVTDTQYF

cdr3_length: 14
v_call: TRBV28
d_call: -
j_call: TRBJ1-3
clone_size: few
cdr3_nt: TGTGCCAGCAGTTCCTCCCTGGGGTACAACACCATATATTTT
cdr3_aa: CASSSSLGYNTIYF

cdr3_length: 13
v_call: TRBV12-3/TRBV12-4
d_call: -
j_call: TRBJ2-5
clone_size: many
cdr3_nt: TGTGCCAGCAGTTTAAGGGTCCAAGAGACCCAGTACTTC
cdr3_aa: CASSLRVQETQYF

cdr3_length: 17
v_call: TRBV15
d_call: -
j_call: TRBJ2-4
clone_size: few
cdr3_nt: TGTGCCACCAGCACTATAGCGGACGTAATAGCCAAAAACATTCAGTACTTC
cdr3_aa: CATSTIADVIAKNIQYF

cdr3_length: 13
v_call: TRBV29-1
d_call: -
j_call: TRBJ2-5
clone_size: many
cdr3_nt: TGCAGCGCGGGGTCGGGGAACCAAGAGACCCAGTACTTC
cdr3_aa: CSAGSGNQETQYF

cdr3_length: 16
v_call: TRBV4-3
d_call: TRBD2
j_call: TRBJ2-1
clone_size: few
cdr3_nt: TGCGCCAGCAGCCAATCGTTGACTAGCGGGGCGAATGAGCAGTTCTTC
cdr3_aa: CASSQSLTSGANEQFF

cdr3_length: 13
v_call: TRBV12-3/TRBV12-4
d_call: -
j_call: TRBJ1-5
clone_size: many
cdr3_nt: TGTGCCAGCAGTTTAAAGAGCAATCAGCCCCAGCATTTT
cdr3_aa: CASSLKSNQPQHF

cdr3_length: 12
v_call: TRBV29-1
d_call: -
j_call: TRBJ2-7
clone_size: few
cdr3_nt: TGCAGCGTTGAAGAGGACCGGAGCGAGCAGTACTTC
cdr3_aa: CSVEEDRSEQYF